A single sample is the source of the 29 T cell receptor beta chains below, sequenced in a study of post-analysis software for immune sequencing data. Findings and caveats of the study: With TRBV5-6, TRBV5-1 and TRBV20-1 included, 4 or 5 TRBV segments were more frequent in patients than in controls.

For these TCRs, the target antigens are not known. Built from TCR beta cDNA, the libraries had unique molecular identifiers in them. TCRdb ran MiXCR on the PCR reads and lists one entry per CDR3 protein. The sample carries hundreds of thousands of distinct CDR3 sequences, roughly 40% recorded once. Specimen: blood. These receptor sequences come from a girl under 18 with multiple sclerosis.

The V gene is TRBV29-1, the J gene TRBJ2-3, with D possibly being TRBD2 (5 bases). The CDR3 is 13 residues long. Per germline, CDR1 SQVTM and CDR2 ANQGSEA. Trimming left V 6 bases short and J 10 bases short, with 20 bases between. CDR3 protein: CSVRWAGGNAQYF. DNA of the CDR3: TGCAGCGTGCGTTGGGCGGGTGGCAATGCGCAGTATTTT.

The chain carries TRBV20-1 and TRBJ2-1; D gene ambiguous. Trimming removed 0 bases at V and 4 bases at J, with 10 bases between. Germline V gene lookup returns CDR1 DFQATT and CDR2 SNEGSKA (reference sequence). The CDR3 contains 14 residues. The CDR3 sequence is CSARDNAEYNEQFF. For the CDR3, the DNA is TGCAGTGCTAGAGATAATGCGGAATACAATGAGCAGTTCTTC.

Only a few counts were recorded for this clonotype. The gene calls are TRBV7-9 and TRBJ2-7; TRBD1 matches 7 bases. Trimming cost V 2 bases and J 1 base; bases outside gene matches: 5. The CDR3 has 15 residues. CDR1 is SEHNR and CDR2 is FQNEAQ in the germline V gene (reference sequence). This CDR3 reads CASSLPDRSSYEQYF. CDR3 DNA sequence: TGTGCCAGCAGCTTACCGGACAGGAGTTCCTACGAGCAGTACTTC.

This chain joins TRBV6-6 and TRBJ2-5; TRBD2 matches 9 bases. The DNA end is a closer match to TRBJ2-7, so the J assignment may be wrong. This CDR3 is built from 13 residues. CDR1 and CDR2 from the germline V gene are MNHNY and SVGAGI (reference sequence). CDR3 amino acids: CAGIRREGYEQYV. CDR3 nucleotides: TGTGCCGGCATCCGGCGGGAGGGCTACGAGCAGTACGTC.

This clonotype appeared a single time. The chain links TRBV5-6 to TRBJ2-7; the match to TRBD1 covers 9 bases. CDR3 size: 15 residues. The V segment lost 3 bases and the J segment 3 bases; nucleotides outside the gene matches: 7. Germline V gene data show CDR1 as SGHDT and CDR2 as YYEEEE. The chain's CDR3 is CASSSLGQGVYEQYF. Written as DNA, the CDR3 is TGTGCCAGCAGCTCGCTGGGACAGGGTGTCTACGAGCAGTACTTC.

The chain recombines TRBV12-3 or TRBV12-4 with TRBJ2-3, with 13 bases aligning to TRBD2. Trimming took 6 bases from V and 4 from J; bases not matched to a gene: 7. This CDR3 is 16 amino acids long. This chain's CDR3 is CASSPLAGGPADTQYF. CDR3 nucleotides: TGTGCCAGCAGCCCACTAGCGGGGGGGCCCGCAGATACGCAGTATTTT.

The genes are TRBV6-1 and TRBJ2-5; 7 bases match TRBD1. With the DNA end fitting TRBJ2-7 better, the J assignment may be wrong. Germline V gene sequence: CDR1 MNHNS, CDR2 SASEGT. CDR3 size: 15 residues. CDR3 in DNA: TGTGCCAGCAGTCCTCAAGGGGGCGGATCGGACGAGCAGTACTTC. It encodes CASSPQGGGSDEQYF.

The chain is built from TRBV6-5 and TRBJ1-2; D is uncertain. Per the germline V gene, CDR1 is MNHEY and CDR2 is SVGAGI. Trimming shortened V by 4 bases and J by 6 bases, and 9 bases separated the two germline ends. The CDR3 runs to 12 residues. The CDR3 sequence is CASSSAKHGYTF. CDR3 nucleotides: TGTGCCAGCAGTTCAGCGAAACATGGCTACACCTTC.

The chain is built from TRBV11-1 and TRBJ2-7; D is ambiguous. The CDR3 is made up of 12 amino acids. Germline CDR1 reads SGHAT; CDR2 reads FQDESV (reference sequence). Deletions cut 0 bases from V and 9 bases from J, with 9 bases between. The CDR3 protein is CASSLAGKAQYF. The CDR3 DNA follows: TGTGCCAGCAGCTTAGCGGGGAAGGCGCAGTACTTC.

As DNA, the CDR3 is TGCGCCAGCAGTGACAGGCGGGAGGGCCAAGAGACCCAGTACTTC. This translates into CASSDRREGQETQYF. V gene TRBV10-1 combines with J gene TRBJ2-5, with 9 bases that match TRBD2. This CDR3 has 15 residues. V dropped 3 bases and J dropped 1; count of bases not matched to a gene: 3. Per the germline V gene, CDR1 is WNHNN and CDR2 is SYGVQD (reference sequence).

The rearrangement uses TRBV7-6 and TRBJ2-3, with a tentative D call TRBD2 (6 bases). V lost 1 base and J 5 bases, leaving 16 bases between the germline ends. The CDR3 sequence is 16 residues long. The V gene's germline CDR1 is SGHVS and CDR2 FNYEAQ. The CDR3 sequence is CASSLGRNRGVDTQYF. The CDR3 nucleotides read TGTGCCAGCAGCTTAGGAAGGAACCGCGGGGTAGATACGCAGTATTTT.

The rearrangement uses TRBV7-9 and TRBJ1-1; D unclear. Germline lookup yields CDR1 SEHNR and CDR2 FQNEAQ (reference sequence). V gave up 5 bases and J gave up 6 bases, with 16 bases separating them. The CDR3 spans 14 residues. The CDR3 DNA sequence: TGTGCCAGCAGCCATCGGAGGGTTTTTGCTGAAGCTTTCTTT. This encodes CASSHRRVFAEAFF.

This clonotype was observed a handful of times. V gene TRBV5-1 combines with J gene TRBJ2-7; TRBD1 matches 10 bases. The germline gives CDR1 SGHRS, CDR2 YFSETQ. Trimming cost V 0 bases and J 2 bases; bases outside gene matches: 11. The CDR3 loop spans 18 amino acids. Here the CDR3 reads CASSLAWDRGSLAYEQYF. CDR3 DNA: TGCGCCAGCAGCTTGGCCTGGGACAGGGGAAGTTTAGCCTACGAGCAGTACTTC.

This chain connects TRBV5-1 to TRBJ1-5; 11 bases match TRBD1. CDR3 size: 18 residues. CDR1 SGHRS and CDR2 YFSETQ come from the germline V gene. With V trimmed by 4 bases and J by 0 bases, 9 bases remained unmatched. The CDR3 sequence: CASSPGQGGPYSNQPQHF. The CDR3 coding sequence is TGCGCCAGCAGCCCGGGACAGGGGGGCCCTTATAGCAATCAGCCCCAGCATTTT.

The chain combines TRBV20-1 with TRBJ1-4; D perhaps matches TRBD1 (6 bases). Trimming took 1 base from V and 5 from J, leaving 14 bases between them. The CDR3 length is 15 residues. Germline assignment: CDR1 DFQATT and CDR2 SNEGSKA (reference sequence). The CDR3 loop is CSARVMDSLNEKLFF. The DNA of the CDR3 is TGCAGTGCTAGAGTAATGGACAGTTTAAATGAAAAACTGTTTTTT.

Regarding this clonotype: Its ends do not fully match the called genes, so a read error is possible. The chain couples TRBV7-2 to TRBJ2-4, with TRBD2 matching 11 bases. Germline CDR1 SGHTA, CDR2 FQGNSA. The CDR3 covers 19 residues. DNA of the CDR3: TGTGCCAGCAGCGCTACCGCTAGCGGGGGGACAGTAGCCAAAAACATTCGGTACTTC. This gives the protein CASSATASGGTVAKNIRYF.

This chain uses TRBV12-3 or TRBV12-4 with TRBJ2-2; D is undetermined. V shed 11 bases and J shed 0 bases, with 13 bases lying between them. This CDR3 contains 14 residues. Here the CDR3 reads CAGWTTANTGELFF. CDR3 nucleotides: TGTGCCGGTTGGACGACCGCGAACACCGGGGAGCTGTTTTTT.

As concerns this clonotype: Relative to the germline gene, one junction end is altered; a read error may explain this. The rearrangement joins TRBV12-3 or TRBV12-4 to TRBJ2-3; a possible D gene is TRBD2 (6 bases). The CDR3 contains 15 residues. DNA of the CDR3: TGTGCCAGCACCCCTTGGGGACTCTCAGAGGATACACAGTATTTT. This codes for CASTPWGLSEDTQYF.

The rearrangement links TRBV6-5 to TRBJ2-1, with D hard to call. The germline V gene encodes CDR1 MNHEY and CDR2 SVGAGI. Between the trimmed V and J ends, which lost 5 bases and 8 bases, there was a span of 10 bases. CDR3 length: 12 amino acids. In nucleotides, the CDR3 is TGTGCCAGCAGTACCGGGCAGCATGAGCAGTTCTTC. Translating gives CASSTGQHEQFF.

This chain joins TRBV20-1 and TRBJ2-4, with D possibly TRBD1 on 6 matching bases. Germline assignment: CDR1 DFQATT and CDR2 SNEGSKA (reference sequence). With 2 bases removed from V and 2 bases from J, the gap between germline ends came to 13 bases. The CDR3 length is 15 residues. The CDR3 protein is CSARSSRGSKNIQYF. The CDR3 region has the DNA TGCAGTGCTAGATCGTCCAGGGGATCCAAAAACATTCAGTACTTC.

This chain joins TRBV6-2 or TRBV6-3 and TRBJ2-1; perhaps TRBD2 as D (6 bases). The germline V gene has CDR1 MNHEY and CDR2 SVGEGT. V dropped 0 bases and J dropped 13 bases, with 10 bases sitting between them. The CDR3 has 12 residues. DNA for the CDR3: TGTGCCAGCAGTTACTCGGGGCGGGACCAGTTCTTC. This encodes CASSYSGRDQFF.

This clonotype was counted ten times or more. J is TRBJ2-4 and V is TRBV5-8; 7 nucleotides agree with TRBD1. The end of the DNA fits TRBJ2-7 better, so the J call may be wrong. Germline loops: CDR1 SGHTS, CDR2 YDEGEE. The CDR3 spans 15 residues. The CDR3 is CASSPGTAFSYEQYF. CDR3 DNA: TGTGCCAGCAGCCCGGGGACAGCCTTCTCCTACGAGCAGTACTTC.

The CDR3 bases are TGTGCCAGCAGCTTACTAGCCTCAGATACGCAGTATTTT. Translated, it gives CASSLLASDTQYF. This chain uses TRBV7-2 with TRBJ2-3; perhaps TRBD2 as D (5 bases). The CDR3 has 13 amino acids. The V gene's germline CDR1 is SGHTA and CDR2 FQGNSA. Trimming took 2 bases from V and 4 from J, leaving 7 bases between them.

The chain recombines TRBV9 with TRBJ2-3, with unresolved D. The length of the CDR3 is 14 residues. CDR1 and CDR2 from the germline V gene are SGDLS and YYNGEE. The V end was cut by 0 bases, the J end by 4 bases, with 9 bases between. The CDR3 region has the DNA TGTGCCAGCAGCGTAGAAGGTCGCGCAGATACGCAGTATTTT. It encodes CASSVEGRADTQYF. Complete variable domain (other parts from reference TRBV9 and TRBJ2-3): DSGVTQTPKHLITATGQRVTLRCSPRSGDLSVYWYQQSLDQGLQFLIQYYNGEERAKGNILERFSAQQFPDLHSELNLSSLELGDSALYFCASSVEGRADTQYFGPGTRLTVL.

CDR3 sequence reads: CASSPLGGHTDTQYF. The CDR3, as DNA: TGTGCCAGCAGCCCCCTGGGAGGCCACACAGATACGCAGTATTTT. The chain joins TRBV7-2 to TRBJ2-3; D might be TRBD2 (6 bases). Germline loops: CDR1 SGHTA, CDR2 FQGNSA. Trimming took 5 bases from V and 2 from J, leaving 14 bases between them. This CDR3 has 15 amino acids.

This clonotype was seen a few times. This chain uses TRBV6-5 with TRBJ2-7, with D maybe TRBD2 (6 bases). Germline V gene sequence: CDR1 MNHEY, CDR2 SVGAGI. The CDR3 has 15 amino acids. V was clipped by 4 bases and J by 3 bases, with 16 bases between them. CDR3 protein: CASSFILAGDYEQYF. As DNA, the CDR3 is TGTGCCAGCAGTTTCATACTAGCCGGCGACTACGAGCAGTACTTC.

This CDR3 is CASNVQGLRETQYF. CDR3 in DNA: TGTGCCAGCAACGTACAGGGGTTGCGGGAGACCCAGTACTTC. The chain uses TRBV12-3 or TRBV12-4 and TRBJ2-5; 7 positions agree with TRBD1. Trimming took 7 bases from V and 5 from J; bases not matched to a gene: 10. This CDR3 is 14 amino acids long.

The chain uses TRBV28 and TRBJ2-1; tentatively, D is TRBD2 (7 bases). Trimming shortened V by 3 bases and J by 3 bases, and 12 bases separated the two germline ends. CDR3 length: 15 amino acids. Germline CDR1 reads MDHEN; CDR2 reads SYDVKM. This chain's CDR3 is CASSFRGGGYNEQFF. The CDR3 DNA follows: TGTGCCAGCAGTTTCCGGGGAGGGGGCTACAATGAGCAGTTCTTC.

The chain has TRBV5-1 and TRBJ2-7; a possible D gene is TRBD2 (6 bases). The CDR3 is 13 amino acids. Trimming shortened V by 3 bases and J by 6 bases, and 13 bases separated the two germline ends. Germline values: CDR1 SGHRS, CDR2 YFSETQ. CDR3 bases: TGCGCCAGCAGCTCGTCAGGACTAAGCGAGCAGTACTTC. This translates into CASSSSGLSEQYF.